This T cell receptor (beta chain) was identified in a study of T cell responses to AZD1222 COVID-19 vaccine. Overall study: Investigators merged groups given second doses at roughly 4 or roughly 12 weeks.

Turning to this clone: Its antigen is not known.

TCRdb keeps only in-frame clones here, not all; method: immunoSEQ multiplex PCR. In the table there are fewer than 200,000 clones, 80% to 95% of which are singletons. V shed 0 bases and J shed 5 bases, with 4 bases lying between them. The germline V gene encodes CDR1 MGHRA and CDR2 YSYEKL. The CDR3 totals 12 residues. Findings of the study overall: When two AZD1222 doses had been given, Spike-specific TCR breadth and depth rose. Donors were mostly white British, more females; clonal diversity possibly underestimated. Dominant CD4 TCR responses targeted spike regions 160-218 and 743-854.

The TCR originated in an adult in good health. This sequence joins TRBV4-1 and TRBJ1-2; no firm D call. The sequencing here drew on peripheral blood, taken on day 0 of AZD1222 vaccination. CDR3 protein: CASSQEGYGYTF. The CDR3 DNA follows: TGCGCCAGCAGCCAAGAAGGGTATGGCTACACCTTC.